This T cell receptor beta chain originates from a study of cytomegalovirus exposure and HLA in healthy donors (dated 2017 in TCRdb). Study-wide context: An earlier analysis of several hundred of the donors reported 250 to 300 Gb of sequence data and some 120 million unique TCR beta sequences from roughly 200 million T cells. A later analysis re-analyzed previously published TCR beta repertoires from 600 to 850 donors and added high-resolution HLA genotyping to study TCR occurrence patterns. The study aimed to test whether cataloging public T cell receptors could reveal signatures of past pathogen exposure. The genetic ancestry cluster associated with self-reported Caucasian donors included 81% of the 398 genotyped donors. Rather than drawing on any new phenotypic data, the later analysis identified candidate immune exposures from TCR beta sequences and the way those sequences occurred across donors. All discovery cohort repertoires had been generated on a single sequencing platform. A later genetic analysis took genome-wide SNP genotypes for 398 of the 666 donors and used that subset as a discovery cohort. HLA typing included class I and class II loci at four-digit resolution. Among roughly 400 genotyped donors of the cohort, an average of about 220,000 unique TCR beta nucleotide sequences was sequenced per donor, of which about 18% were non-productive. The number of typed donors differed by locus: roughly 629-630 for A, B, C, DRB1 and DQB1; some 540 for DQA1; 600 to 610 for DPA1; and roughly 470 for DPB1. Roughly five DR-DQ haplotypes were handled as single units for association and clustering, since linkage in the cohort was strong. To decide whether each TCR beta V gene segment behaved as functional or pseudogenic, an earlier analysis of approximately 600 of the donors relied on high-throughput TCR beta sequencing. High-throughput TCR immunosequencing, statistical association of individual TCRs with disease status, and machine learning were combined to predict cytomegalovirus infection status. An early release that covered 640 HLA-typed donors contained approximately 300 gigabases of sequencing data and some 87 million unique TCR sequences. Alongside the repertoire data, information on donor age, sex, ethnicity and CMV serostatus was compiled. A separate validation cohort of 100 to 150 different subjects was used in addition to the 666-subject first cohort. Using immunosequencing, the study profiled T cell repertoires from about 620 subjects and related those repertoires to cytomegalovirus serostatus. Summary of the overall study and its limitations: CMV serostatus was the only immune exposure information available for the cohort. According to the authors, the approach could potentially be generalized to other disease states and immunological phenotypes. The presence/absence analyses assumed that sequencing depth was roughly uniform across donors, and that assumption may not be true. Because HLA typing was unavailable for some donors at each locus, only the typed subset was used in association tests. In a later genetic analysis, fewer N-insertions in productive TCRs were reported among donors in an Asian-associated ancestry cluster than the approximately 710-donor mean. In a later analysis, most CMV-associated TCR beta chains were found to appear HLA-restricted, with HLA associations seemingly driven largely by CMV exposure. Specific HLA alleles were associated with roughly 17,000 TCR beta sequences at a false discovery rate of 0.05 in a later analysis. When HLA alleles, especially DR and DQ, strongly co-occurred, attributing TCR associations to individual alleles was difficult. A further reported finding was that TCR beta sequences accurately predicted the HLA-A and HLA-B alleles for most subjects in the first cohort. In vitro tests confirmed that three of the cytomegalovirus-associated TCR beta chains recognize cytomegalovirus antigens. The classifier was reported to diagnose cytomegalovirus status with high specificity and sensitivity in both the original and validation cohorts. An earlier analysis of approximately 570 of the donors showed that most TCR beta V segments appeared in productive rearrangements either about 87% or about 30% of the time, which broadly matched IMGT annotations. The study gave a list of 150 to 200 TCR beta chains associated with cytomegalovirus. A later analysis reported that several top co-occurrence clusters appeared linked to parvovirus B19, influenza, CMV and Epstein-Barr virus. In this cohort, only TCR beta chains were sequenced, and detectable features were limited by the absence of alpha or paired-chain data. Correlated functional status among segregating V segments might reflect linkage disequilibrium, but an unknown experimental factor could not be ruled out. According to a later analysis, TCR association rates differed among HLA loci, with DRB1 alleles showing the most associated TCRs and HLA-C alleles showing the fewest. Most TCR sequences were observed very rarely across donors, whereas some public TCRs were present in many individuals. The sequencing pipeline was judged likely to have produced a cluster of highly shared sequence variants as a technical artifact. A later genetic analysis associated a missense DCLRE1C variant with V-gene and J-gene trimming of TCR beta chains, and an independent cohort replicated the association. In a later analysis, HLA-associated TCR beta chains showed more clonal expansion and lower generation probabilities than non-associated chains that were equally common. Some IMGT-functional V segments, including TRBV6-2 and TRBV6-3, could not be told apart with the 87-base-pair reads, so those segments were excluded. Because counts were too low, roughly 16 rarely observed V segments, including chromosome 9 orphons, were excluded from the earlier analysis of a few hundred of the donors.

The library was prepared using the immunoSEQ multiplex PCR assay. For the multiplex PCR, a mixture combining 60 forward primers for TCR Vbeta segments and 13 reverse primers for TCR Jbeta segments was used. A multiplex PCR assay on genomic DNA amplified the CDR3 region of rearranged TCR beta genes. The Illumina HiSeq System was used to sequence the amplified TCR beta libraries as 87-base-pair reads. On the authors' methods: Across the 600 to 700 repertoires, a later analysis counted approximately 83 million unique TCR beta chains, around 11 million of which were shared by at least two donors. Raw reads were error-corrected and collapsed into unique sequences with a nearest-neighbor algorithm that merged closely related sequences to remove PCR and sequencing errors. V, D and J gene segments were assigned by aligning CDR3 sequences to IMGT reference sequences. For a sequence to be retained, a match of at least six nucleotides was required to both a V gene segment and a J gene segment. A rearrangement counted as productive if the CDR3 had no stop codons and remained in frame with V and J, and every other rearrangement counted as non-productive. Following IMGT convention, CDR3 was defined as the stretch from the second conserved V-encoded cysteine up to the conserved J-encoded phenylalanine. The earlier analysis of 500 to 750 of the donors excluded any sequence lacking an unambiguous match to a single V gene segment. In an earlier analysis of several hundred of the donors, V segments were called functional above 56.7% productive rearrangements and were called segregating when the between-donor standard deviation exceeded 5%. A statistical classification framework was built to diagnose cytomegalovirus status from the catalog of TCR beta chain sequences. In a later analysis, TCR nucleotide sequences were compared against IMGT/GENE-DB human TR gene sequences so that V and J genes could be assigned. Using the TCRdist pipeline, a later analysis assigned CDR3 sequences along with most-parsimonious VDJ recombination scenarios. A later analysis defined each TCR beta chain by its CDR3 amino acid sequence plus V-gene family, and excluded reads lacking a unique V-gene family. A later analysis removed 592 highly shared, low-generation-probability nucleotide sequences to deal with suspected cross-contamination and a sequencing artifact. In a later analysis, a clonal expansion index for each public chain was calculated from normalized within-repertoire ranks of inferred template counts. In a later analysis, generation probabilities were computed with a VDJ recombination model fitted to out-of-frame rearrangements, and the resulting probabilities were checked against IGoR. In a later analysis, TCR-TCR, TCR-HLA and TCR-CMV co-occurrence was scored with hypergeometric tests, and a repertoire-size bias correction was applied to TCR pairs. A later analysis estimated false discovery rates by permuting HLA or CMV assignments 20 times. In a later analysis, co-occurring TCRs were grouped using DBSCAN, and TCRdist sequence similarity was added for clustering within HLA-allele-positive subsets. Co-occurrence clustering excluded repertoires with fewer than 30,000 or more than 120,000 public chains, plus five with anomalous nucleotide sharing. TCRdb retrieved this table from immuneACCESS and kept in-frame rearrangements only. Not all clones are present; in checked studies, unresolved V genes account for under half, and no reason is known for the remainder. D and trimming were read from the DNA, whereas the V and J calls and clone size are those reported in that table. This sample comprises some 200,000 clones, roughly 80% of them detected only once. The ten largest make up 1.7% of the sample.

The cohort consisted of some 730 healthy bone marrow donors. All cohort members were sampled while nominally healthy, although unrecorded immune exposures were likely present. The donor tested CMV seronegative and was one of the 352 seronegative cohort members. A peripheral blood sample was collected from each donor, and TCR beta sequencing was performed on peripheral blood mononuclear cells. The Qiagen DNeasy Blood Extraction Kit was used to extract genomic DNA from the blood cell samples. The CDR3 measures 18 amino acids from cysteine to phenylalanine. Of all the DNA, just the CDR3 is kept, 54 bases in frame from base 1. Looking up the germline V gene yields CDR1 MDHEN and CDR2 SYDVKM. V is cut back by 3 bases and J by 7 bases, with 12 bases in the junction unmatched. The sample holds a few counts of this clone. Its antigen target is currently unknown. The sample holds no much larger clone one base away, and base qualities are not on file.

The material sequenced was PBMCs. This clonotype was sampled from a woman between 18 and 29 years old in good health and CMV-seronegative. Recombination connected TRBV28 to TRBJ2-7; a stretch of 16 junction bases matches TRBD2. The DNA sequence is TGTGCCAGCAGTTTGAAAGGACCCCCGGGACTAGCGGGGGGGGAGCAGTACTTC. The encoded protein is CASSLKGPPGLAGGEQYF.